The subject of this entry is one T cell receptor beta chain. Its antigen is currently unknown. Losses at the gene ends were 2 bases for V and 2 bases for J; bases not matched to a gene: 2. The germline gives CDR1 SGHNT, CDR2 YYREEE (reference sequence). The length of the CDR3 is 15 residues. The data were obtained in a study of beta chain features in type 1 diabetes. Study outcomes and limitations: Junctions at VDJ sites from type 1 diabetes patients had fewer insertions and more deletions.

The sequenced template was cDNA made from the entire isolated RNA. Assay: immunoSEQ multiplex PCR; the TCRdb copy retains only in-frame clones and omits some. This table has roughly 290,000 clones, 8% appearing once. Every donor had blood drawn once into heparin, around 120 mL on average. Stem cell-like memory, regulatory, central memory and naive CD4+ cells were sorted via CD45RO/CCR7/CD25/CD127/CD95/CD27. All of the sorted populations showed purity greater than 98%. The specimen sequenced was central memory CD4+ T cells from blood. The TCR comes from a woman aged 18-29 years in good health. The chain is built from TRBV5-4 and TRBJ2-5, with TRBD2 identical over 11 bases. The CDR3 DNA is TGTGCCAGCAGCTTTGGGACTAGCGGACAAGAGACCCAGTACTTC. Protein: CASSFGTSGQETQYF.